This record concerns one T cell receptor (beta chain) sequence. The sample belongs to a study of blood T cell repertoires in COVID-19. Assignment of participants to cohorts was predicated upon participant-reported clinical history. The CDR3 is made up of 17 amino acids. CDR1 is SGDLS, CDR2 YYNGEE, per germline. J was trimmed by 3 bases and V by 4 bases; bases with no gene match: 12. Methods used by the authors: The authors estimated nucleated cell counts from reference gene primer amplification. TCRdb's copy holds only in-frame clones and misses some; the assay was immunoSEQ multiplex PCR. The V and J calls and clone size come from that table; D and trimming were worked out from the DNA. The data contain roughly 520,000 clones, over 75% of them singletons.

The source material was PBMCs or T cells enriched from blood (not recorded which). The clonotype was recovered from a woman aged 35 to 49 who had recovered from COVID-19. This sequence joins TRBV9 and TRBJ2-3; 9 bases are a match to TRBD2. The CDR3 bases are TGTGCCAGCAGCCCCTCGCTCGGCGGGAGGGGGACAGATACGCAGTATTTT. Protein product: CASSPSLGGRGTDTQYF.